This T cell receptor beta chain was captured in a study of cytomegalovirus exposure and HLA in healthy donors. Study-level points and caveats: It has been reported that TCR beta sequences accurately predicted the HLA-A and HLA-B alleles of most subjects.

Use of 60 Vbeta and 13 Jbeta primers characterized the PCR. TCRdb's table, derived via immunoSEQ multiplex PCR, lists solely in-frame clones and lacks some. The sample comprises around 190,000 clones, 65% to 85% of which are singletons, and approximately 2.9% rests with the top ten. As to this clone: The antigen remains unidentified.

This receptor was obtained from a female donor in good health and CMV-seronegative. Input material: PBMCs.

CDR3: CAWSSGQGEKLFF. CDR3 in DNA: TGTGCCTGGAGTAGCGGTCAAGGGGAAAAACTGTTTTTT. The chain is built from TRBV30 and TRBJ1-4, with D unresolved. Trimming removed 2 bases from V and 8 bases from J, with 12 bases in between. The germline gives CDR1 GTSNPN, CDR2 SVGIG (reference sequence). The CDR3 is 13 residues long.